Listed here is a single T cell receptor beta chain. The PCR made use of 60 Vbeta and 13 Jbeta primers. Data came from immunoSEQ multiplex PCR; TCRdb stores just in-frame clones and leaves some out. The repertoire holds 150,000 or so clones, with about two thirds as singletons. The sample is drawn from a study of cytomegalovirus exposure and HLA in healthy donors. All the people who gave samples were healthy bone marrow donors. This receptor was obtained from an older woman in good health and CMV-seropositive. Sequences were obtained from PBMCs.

CDR3 residues: CASSVSSGPYEQYF. As DNA, the CDR3 is TGTGCCAGCAGCGTCTCTAGCGGGCCCTACGAGCAGTACTTC. The V gene is TRBV9, the J gene TRBJ2-7, with 8 bases matching TRBD2. CDR1 SGDLS and CDR2 YYNGEE come from the germline V gene. The ends lost 2 bases at V and 2 bases at J; junction bases unmatched: 3. The length of the CDR3 is 14 residues.